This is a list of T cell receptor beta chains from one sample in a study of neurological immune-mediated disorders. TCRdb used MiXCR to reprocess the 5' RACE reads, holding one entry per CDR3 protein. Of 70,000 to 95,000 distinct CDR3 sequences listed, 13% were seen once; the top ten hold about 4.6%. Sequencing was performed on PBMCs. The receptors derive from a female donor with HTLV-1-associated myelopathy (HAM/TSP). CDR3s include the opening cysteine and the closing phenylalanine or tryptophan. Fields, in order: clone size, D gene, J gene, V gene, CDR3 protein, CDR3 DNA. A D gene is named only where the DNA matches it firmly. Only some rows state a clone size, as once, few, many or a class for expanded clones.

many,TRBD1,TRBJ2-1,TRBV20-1,CSARTQGAREQFF,TGCAGTGCTAGGACCCAGGGGGCGAGGGAGCAGTTCTTC
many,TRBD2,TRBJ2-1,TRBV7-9,CASSPGTSGNNEQFF,TGTGCCAGCAGCCCCGGGACTAGCGGCAACAATGAGCAGTTCTTC
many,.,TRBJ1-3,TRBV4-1,CASSQETTSSGNTIYF,TGCGCCAGCAGCCAAGAGACCACCTCCTCTGGAAACACCATATATTTT
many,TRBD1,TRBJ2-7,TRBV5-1,CASSDTGTAYEQYF,TGCGCCAGCAGCGACACCGGGACAGCCTACGAGCAGTACTTC
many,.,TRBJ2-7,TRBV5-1,CASSGIGGAAYEQYF,TGCGCCAGCAGCGGTATTGGGGGGGCCGCCTACGAGCAGTACTTC
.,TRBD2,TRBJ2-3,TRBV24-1,CASREASGGADTQYF,TGTGCCTCCAGAGAGGCTAGCGGGGGGGCAGATACGCAGTATTTT
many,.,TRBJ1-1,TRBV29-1,CSVSWGGTTEAFF,TGCAGCGTGTCCTGGGGGGGCACTACTGAAGCTTTCTTT
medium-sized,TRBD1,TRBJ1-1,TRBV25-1,CASRETGGAWYTEAFF,TGTGCCAGCAGAGAGACAGGGGGTGCGTGGTACACTGAAGCTTTCTTT
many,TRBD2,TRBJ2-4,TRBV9,CASSVPTSGGIGIQYF,TGTGCCAGCAGCGTCCCGACTAGCGGGGGGATCGGCATTCAGTACTTC
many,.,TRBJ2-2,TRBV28,CASVTRQLTGHTGELFF,TGTGCCAGCGTGACCAGACAGTTGACTGGACACACCGGGGAGCTGTTTTTT
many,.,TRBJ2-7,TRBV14,CASSQGGFLSYEQYF,TGTGCCAGCAGCCAAGGAGGGTTTCTTTCCTACGAGCAGTACTTC
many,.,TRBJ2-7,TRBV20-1,CSASRAEKTYEQYF,TGCAGTGCTAGTCGGGCTGAAAAAACCTACGAGCAGTACTTC
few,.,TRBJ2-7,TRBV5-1,CASSLVGGVTYEQYF,TGCGCCAGCAGCTTGGTTGGTGGCGTCACCTACGAGCAGTACTTC
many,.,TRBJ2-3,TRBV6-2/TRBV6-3,CASRRADTQYF,TGTGCCAGCCGACGGGCAGATACGCAGTATTTT
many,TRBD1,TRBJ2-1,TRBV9,CASSGGTGAYNEQFF,TGTGCCAGCAGCGGGGGGACAGGGGCCTACAATGAGCAGTTCTTC
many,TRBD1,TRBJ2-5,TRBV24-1,CATSVKTGARQETQYF,TGTGCCACCAGTGTTAAGACAGGGGCACGCCAAGAGACCCAGTACTTC
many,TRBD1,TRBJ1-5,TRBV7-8,CASSLVGTGYQPQHF,TGTGCCAGCAGCTTAGTTGGGACAGGGTATCAGCCCCAGCATTTT
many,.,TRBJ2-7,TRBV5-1,CASSLQHGSYEQYF,TGCGCCAGCAGCTTGCAACACGGATCGTACGAGCAGTACTTC